This is a list of T cell receptor beta chains from one sample in a study of CD8+ T cells in alopecia areata. Using immunoSEQ multiplex PCR, the repertoire was profiled, and TCRdb retains in-frame clones only, with some absent. The profile covers 150,000 to 200,000 clones, with under 70% appearing a single time and 0.91% taken by the ten largest. Sequences were derived from CD4+ T cells sorted from blood, sampled at week 4, from a patient treated with tofacitinib. The source is a human donor with alopecia areata. Both conserved end residues are part of each CDR3. D genes are given only for firm matches. A row's size may be missing; if present it is once, few, many or a size class.

d_gene | len | j_gene | v_gene | abundance | CDR3nt | CDR3aa
TRBD2 | 16 | TRBJ2-1 | TRBV7-3 | - | TGTGCCAGCAGCTTAAGGGGGCTAGCGGGAAACAATGAGCAGTTCTTC | CASSLRGLAGNNEQFF
TRBD2 | 15 | TRBJ2-7 | TRBV5-6 | - | TGTGCCAGCAGCCCCCAGCGGGGGGGCCCCTACGAGCAGTACTTC | CASSPQRGGPYEQYF
- | 11 | TRBJ1-5 | TRBV20-1 | - | TGCAGTGCTAAGGGGCGAAGGCCCCAGCATTTT | CSAKGRRPQHF
TRBD1 | 14 | TRBJ1-1 | TRBV5-1 | - | TGCGCCAGCAGCTGGGACAGATCGAACACTGAAGCTTTCTTT | CASSWDRSNTEAFF
- | 13 | TRBJ1-5 | TRBV18 | - | TGTGCCAGCTCACTAGGTCCTGATCAGCCCCAGCATTTT | CASSLGPDQPQHF
- | 14 | TRBJ1-2 | TRBV30 | - | TGTGCCTGGAGTGCGGGGAGGAGGGACTATGGCTACACCTTC | CAWSAGRRDYGYTF
- | 15 | TRBJ1-6 | TRBV5-4 | once | TGTGCCAGCAGCACAAGGGACTCCTATAATTCACCCCTCCACTTT | CASSTRDSYNSPLHF
- | 15 | TRBJ2-1 | TRBV19 | - | TGTGCCAGTAGCCGAACCCGACAGCCTAGGAATGAGCAGTTCTTC | CASSRTRQPRNEQFF
- | 14 | TRBJ2-3 | TRBV29-1 | - | TGCAGCTTTGGGGGCAGGGGTGTCTCAGATACGCAGTATTTT | CSFGGRGVSDTQYF
TRBD2 | 14 | TRBJ2-5 | TRBV5-4 | - | TGTGCCAGCAGCTCCCGACTAGCGGGCGAGACCCAGTACTTC | CASSSRLAGETQYF
- | 13 | TRBJ2-7 | TRBV6-5 | - | TGTGCCAGCAGTATAACTCAATTATACGAGCAGTACTTC | CASSITQLYEQYF
TRBD2 | 16 | TRBJ2-3 | TRBV5-6 | - | TGTGCCAGCAGCTATAGCGGGACCCGGAGCACAGATACGCAGTATTTT | CASSYSGTRSTDTQYF
- | 16 | TRBJ2-4 | TRBV6-1 | - | TGTGCCAGCAGTGGAGTGGGCCGGGGAGCGGTGGACATTCAGTACTTC | CASSGVGRGAVDIQYF
- | 13 | TRBJ2-5 | TRBV29-1 | - | TGCAGCGGAGTACGAGGGGCGGGCGAGACCCAGTACTTC | CSGVRGAGETQYF
TRBD2 | 14 | TRBJ2-5 | TRBV5-1 | - | TGCGCCAGCAGAACGGCCACGGGGGGACAGACCCAGTACTTC | CASRTATGGQTQYF
TRBD2 | 14 | TRBJ2-5 | TRBV30 | - | TGTGCCTGGAGCCCGGGCGGGGGACGAGAGACCCAGTACTTC | CAWSPGGGRETQYF
TRBD2 | 14 | TRBJ2-1 | TRBV29-1 | - | TGCAGCGCCACAACTAGCGGGGGTCTCAATGAGCAGTTCTTC | CSATTSGGLNEQFF
- | 11 | TRBJ1-2 | TRBV30 | few | TGTGCCTGGGGGGACGGATATGGCTACACCTTC | CAWGDGYGYTF
TRBD2 | 14 | TRBJ2-5 | TRBV30 | - | TGTGCCTGGAGCCAACTAGCGGGGGTGGAGACCCAGTACTTC | CAWSQLAGVETQYF
TRBD1 | 14 | TRBJ1-1 | TRBV11-2 | once | TGTGCCAGCAGCTTGACAGGGGGTACCACTGAAGCTTTCTTT | CASSLTGGTTEAFF
- | 12 | TRBJ2-3 | TRBV7-2 | - | TGTGCCAGCCGCCCCGACGGGGATACGCAGTATTTT | CASRPDGDTQYF
- | 14 | TRBJ2-2 | TRBV9 | few | TGTGCCAGCAGCGTAGTTGAGCCACCCGGGGAGCTGTTTTTT | CASSVVEPPGELFF
- | 12 | TRBJ2-3 | TRBV19 | - | TGTGCCAGTAGTATGCGAACAGATACGCAGTATTTT | CASSMRTDTQYF
- | 14 | TRBJ2-3 | TRBV7-3 | few | TGTGCCAGCAGCTTTTTAGGCCTCACAGATACGCAGTATTTT | CASSFLGLTDTQYF
- | 14 | TRBJ2-5 | TRBV7-6 | - | TGTGCCAGCAGCTTAGGAACGGCGGGGGAGACCCAGTACTTC | CASSLGTAGETQYF
TRBD1 | 16 | TRBJ2-3 | TRBV7-9 | - | TGTGCCAGCAGCTTCGGACAGGGGACGGGAACAGATACGCAGTATTTT | CASSFGQGTGTDTQYF
- | 16 | TRBJ1-6 | TRBV4-1 | - | TGCGCCAGCAGCCAACCTCAACAGCGCCTGGATTCACCCCTCCACTTT | CASSQPQQRLDSPLHF
TRBD2 | 17 | TRBJ2-1 | TRBV5-6 | - | TGTGCCAGCACCTGGAGGGGACTAGCCCCAAGGTACAATGAGCAGTTCTTC | CASTWRGLAPRYNEQFF
- | 11 | TRBJ2-7 | TRBV7-2 | - | TGTGCCAGCAGCCACCGATGGCGTTGGTACTTC | CASSHRWRWYF
- | 14 | TRBJ2-1 | TRBV7-2 | few | TGTGCCAGCAGCTTAGGGCTGTTCGACAATGAGCAGTTCTTC | CASSLGLFDNEQFF
- | 15 | TRBJ1-2 | TRBV2 | - | TGTGCCAGCAAAGGGAGTGTCAGGGTGAACTATGGCTACACCTTC | CASKGSVRVNYGYTF
- | 11 | TRBJ2-1 | TRBV25-1 | few | TGTGCCAGCAGTGATAAAGATGAGCAGTTCTTC | CASSDKDEQFF
- | 14 | TRBJ2-1 | TRBV29-1 | - | TGCAGCGTCCCAACTCGCCCCTTTAGGGATGAGCAGTTCTTC | CSVPTRPFRDEQFF
- | 12 | TRBJ2-5 | TRBV5-1 | - | TGCGCCAGCAGCTTACAAACAGAGACCCAGTACTTC | CASSLQTETQYF
TRBD1 | 17 | TRBJ1-5 | TRBV18 | once | TGTGCCAGCTCACTTTTGCAGGGGGCGGATAGCAATCAGCCCCAGCATTTT | CASSLLQGADSNQPQHF
TRBD1 | 18 | TRBJ1-2 | TRBV5-6 | - | TGTGCCAGCAGCTTAAGATCGGGACAGGGAATCTCGGTTAGTGGCTACACCTTC | CASSLRSGQGISVSGYTF
TRBD1 | 14 | TRBJ1-2 | TRBV19 | - | TGTGCCAGTAGTATCTTGGACAGGAACTATGGCTACACCTTC | CASSILDRNYGYTF